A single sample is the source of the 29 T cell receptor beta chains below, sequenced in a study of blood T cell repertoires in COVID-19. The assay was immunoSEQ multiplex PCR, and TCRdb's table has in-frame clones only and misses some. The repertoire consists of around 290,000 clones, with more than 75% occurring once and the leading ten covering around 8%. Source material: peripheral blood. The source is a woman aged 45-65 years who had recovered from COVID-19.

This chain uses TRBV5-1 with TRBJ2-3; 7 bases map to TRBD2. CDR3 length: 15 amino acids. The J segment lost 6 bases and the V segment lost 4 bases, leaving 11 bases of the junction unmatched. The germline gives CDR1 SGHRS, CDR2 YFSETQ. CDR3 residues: CASSRTGTTGDTQYF. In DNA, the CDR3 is TGCGCCAGCAGCAGAACCGGGACTACGGGGGATACGCAGTATTTT.

The CDR3 DNA sequence: TGTGCCAGCTCACAACTAAAAACAGGGGAACATGGCTACACCTTC. It translates to CASSQLKTGEHGYTF. The chain is built from TRBV18 and TRBJ1-2, with TRBD1 matching over 7 bases. CDR3 length: 15 amino acids. CDR1 and CDR2 (germline): KGHSH, LQKENI. The J segment lost 6 bases and the V segment lost 4 bases, leaving 11 bases of the junction unmatched.

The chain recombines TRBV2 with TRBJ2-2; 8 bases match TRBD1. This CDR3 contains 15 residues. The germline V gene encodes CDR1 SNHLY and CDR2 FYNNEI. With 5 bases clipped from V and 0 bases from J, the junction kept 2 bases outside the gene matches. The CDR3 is CASSQGAANTGELFF. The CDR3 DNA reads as TGTGCCAGCAGTCAGGGGGCAGCGAACACCGGGGAGCTGTTTTTT.

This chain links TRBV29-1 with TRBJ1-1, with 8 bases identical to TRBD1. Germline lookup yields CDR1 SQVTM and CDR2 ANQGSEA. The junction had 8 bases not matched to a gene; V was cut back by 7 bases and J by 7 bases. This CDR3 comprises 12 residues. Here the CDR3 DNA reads TGCAGCGGGACCGGGACAGGCGTTGAAGCTTTCTTT. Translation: CSGTGTGVEAFF. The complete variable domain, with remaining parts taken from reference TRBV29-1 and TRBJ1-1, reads SAVISQKPSRDICQRGTSLTIQCQVDSQVTMMFWYRQQPGQSLTLIATANQGSEATYESGFVIDKFPISRPNLTFSTLTVSNMSPEDSSIYLCSGTGTGVEAFFGQGTRLTVV.

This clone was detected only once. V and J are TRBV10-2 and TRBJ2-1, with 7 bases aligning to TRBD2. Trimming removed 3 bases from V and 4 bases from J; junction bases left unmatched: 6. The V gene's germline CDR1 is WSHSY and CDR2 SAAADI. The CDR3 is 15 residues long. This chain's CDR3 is CASSDWASGYNEQFF. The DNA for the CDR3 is TGCGCCAGCAGTGATTGGGCTAGCGGTTACAATGAGCAGTTCTTC.

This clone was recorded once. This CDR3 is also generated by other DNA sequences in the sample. In nucleotides, the CDR3 is TGCGCCAGCAGCCAAGGGACTAGCGGCTACAATGAGCAGTTCTTC. It specifies CASSQGTSGYNEQFF. This chain joins TRBV4-3 and TRBJ2-1, with 10 nucleotides matching TRBD2. The V gene's germline CDR1 is LGHNA and CDR2 YSLEER. The V and J ends lost 1 base and 3 bases, in that order; junction bases with no gene match: 0. CDR3 length: 15 amino acids.

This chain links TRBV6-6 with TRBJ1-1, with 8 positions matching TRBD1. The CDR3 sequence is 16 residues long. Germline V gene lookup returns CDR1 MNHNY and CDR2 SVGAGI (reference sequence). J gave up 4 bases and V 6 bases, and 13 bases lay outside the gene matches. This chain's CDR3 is CASRLRQGSRGTEAFF. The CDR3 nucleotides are TGTGCCAGCAGATTGAGACAGGGGAGTCGGGGCACTGAAGCTTTCTTT.

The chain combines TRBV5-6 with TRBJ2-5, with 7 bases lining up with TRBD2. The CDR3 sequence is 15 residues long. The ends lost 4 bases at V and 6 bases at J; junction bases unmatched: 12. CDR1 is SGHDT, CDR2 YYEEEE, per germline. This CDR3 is CASSDPGGTTKTQYF. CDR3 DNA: TGTGCCAGCAGCGACCCCGGGGGGACTACAAAGACCCAGTACTTC.

This chain's CDR3 is CASSPPQTGGEQYF. The CDR3 DNA follows: TGTGCCAGCAGTCCCCCCCAAACAGGGGGCGAGCAGTACTTC. The J gene is TRBJ2-7, the V gene TRBV28, with 8 bases fitting TRBD1. V dropped 5 bases and J dropped 6; count of bases not matched to a gene: 9. CDR1 is MDHEN, CDR2 SYDVKM, per germline. This CDR3 region has 14 residues. Complete variable domain (other parts from reference TRBV28 and TRBJ2-7): DVKVTQSSRYLVKRTGEKVFLECVQDMDHENMFWYRQDPGLGLRLIYFSYDVKMKEKGDIPEGYSVSREKKERFSLILESASTNQTSMYLCASSPPQTGGEQYFGPGTRLTVT.

CDR3 bases: TGCAGTGCTAACAGGGATGAAAAACTGTTTTTT. Protein: CSANRDEKLFF. The chain joins TRBV20-1 to TRBJ1-4; D is possibly TRBD1 (6 bases). The CDR3 is 11 residues long. V was cut by 4 bases and J by 6 bases, with 6 bases left in between. Germline assignment: CDR1 DFQATT and CDR2 SNEGSKA (reference sequence).

The CDR3 loop is CASAPGLAGVTQYF. As DNA, the CDR3 is TGTGCCAGCGCGCCGGGACTAGCGGGGGTTACGCAGTATTTT. The chain is built from TRBV19 and TRBJ2-3; 14 bases align to TRBD2. Germline loops: CDR1 LNHDA, CDR2 SQIVND (reference sequence). The CDR3 runs 14 residues. The J segment lost 8 bases and the V segment lost 9 bases, leaving 7 bases of the junction unmatched.

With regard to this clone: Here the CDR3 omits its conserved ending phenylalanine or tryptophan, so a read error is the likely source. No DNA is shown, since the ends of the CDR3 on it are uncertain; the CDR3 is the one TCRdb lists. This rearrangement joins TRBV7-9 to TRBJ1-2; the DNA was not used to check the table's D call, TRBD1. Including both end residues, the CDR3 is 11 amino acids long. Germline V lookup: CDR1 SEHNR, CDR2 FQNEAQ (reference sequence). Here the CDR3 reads CASSLERHRGG.

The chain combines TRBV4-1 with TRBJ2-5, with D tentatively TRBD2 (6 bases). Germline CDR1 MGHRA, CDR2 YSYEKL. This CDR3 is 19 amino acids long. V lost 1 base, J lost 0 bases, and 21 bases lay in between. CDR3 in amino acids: CASSQAFSVGGRYQETQYF. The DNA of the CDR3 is TGCGCCAGCAGCCAAGCCTTCAGTGTGGGGGGAAGGTACCAAGAGACCCAGTACTTC.

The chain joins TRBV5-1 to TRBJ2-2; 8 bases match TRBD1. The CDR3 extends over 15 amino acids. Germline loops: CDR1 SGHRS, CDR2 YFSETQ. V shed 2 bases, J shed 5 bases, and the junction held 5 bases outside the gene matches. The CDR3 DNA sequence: TGCGCCAGCAGCTTTTCAGGGGGCGGGACCGGGGAGCTGTTTTTT. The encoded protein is CASSFSGGGTGELFF.

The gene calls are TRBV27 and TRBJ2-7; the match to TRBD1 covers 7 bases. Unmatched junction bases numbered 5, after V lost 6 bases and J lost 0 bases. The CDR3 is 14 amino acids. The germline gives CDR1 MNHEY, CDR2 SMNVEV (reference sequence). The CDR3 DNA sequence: TGTGCCAGCAGCCATCACAGGGGCTCCTACGAGCAGTACTTC. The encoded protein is CASSHHRGSYEQYF.

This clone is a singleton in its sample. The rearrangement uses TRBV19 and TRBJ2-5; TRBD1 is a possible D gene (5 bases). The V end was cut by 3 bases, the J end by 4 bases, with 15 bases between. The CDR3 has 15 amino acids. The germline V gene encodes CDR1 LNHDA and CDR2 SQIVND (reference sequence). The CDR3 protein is CASSIPRQGGETQYF. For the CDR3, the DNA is TGTGCCAGTAGTATTCCCCGGCAGGGCGGAGAGACCCAGTACTTC.

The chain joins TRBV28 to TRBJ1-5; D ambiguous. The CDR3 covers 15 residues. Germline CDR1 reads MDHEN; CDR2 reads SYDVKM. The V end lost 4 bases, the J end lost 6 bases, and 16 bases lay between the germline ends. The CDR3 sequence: CASSSLEGSGQPQHF. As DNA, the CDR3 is TGTGCCAGCAGTTCTTTGGAGGGCAGCGGTCAGCCCCAGCATTTT.

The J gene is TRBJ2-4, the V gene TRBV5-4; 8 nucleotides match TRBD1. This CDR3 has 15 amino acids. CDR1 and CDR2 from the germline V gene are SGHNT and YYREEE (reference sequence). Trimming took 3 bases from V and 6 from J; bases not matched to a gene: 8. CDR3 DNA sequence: TGTGCCAGCAGCTCGGCACAGGGGGAAGTAAACATTCAGTACTTC. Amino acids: CASSSAQGEVNIQYF. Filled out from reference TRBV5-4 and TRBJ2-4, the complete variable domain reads ETGVTQSPTHLIKTRGQQVTLRCSSQSGHNTVSWYQQALGQGPQFIFQYYREEENGRGNFPPRFSGLQFPNYSSELNVNALELDDSALYLCASSSAQGEVNIQYFGAGTRLSVL.

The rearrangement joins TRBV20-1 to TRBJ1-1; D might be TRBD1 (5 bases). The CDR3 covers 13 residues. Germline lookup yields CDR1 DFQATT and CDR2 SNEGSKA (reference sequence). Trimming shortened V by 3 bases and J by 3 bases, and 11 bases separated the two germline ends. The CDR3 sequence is CSASSRADTEAFF. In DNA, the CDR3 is TGCAGTGCTAGTTCCAGGGCGGACACTGAAGCTTTCTTT.

The CDR3: CASRFIAQPQHF. Here the CDR3 DNA reads TGTGCAAGTCGCTTTATAGCCCAGCCCCAGCATTTT. V and J are TRBV12-2 and TRBJ1-5. TRBV12-2 constitutes a pseudogene. This CDR3 is built from 12 residues.

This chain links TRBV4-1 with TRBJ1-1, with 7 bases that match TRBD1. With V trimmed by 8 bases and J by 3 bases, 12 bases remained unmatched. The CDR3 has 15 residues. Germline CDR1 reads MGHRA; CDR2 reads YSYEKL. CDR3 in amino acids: CASSPEGRGDTEAFF. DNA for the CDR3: TGCGCCAGCTCCCCCGAGGGCAGGGGGGACACTGAAGCTTTCTTT.

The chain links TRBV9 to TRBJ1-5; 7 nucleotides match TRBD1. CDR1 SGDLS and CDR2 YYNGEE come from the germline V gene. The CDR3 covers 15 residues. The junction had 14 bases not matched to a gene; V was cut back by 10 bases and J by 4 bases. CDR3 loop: CAGRGSGQPNQPQHF. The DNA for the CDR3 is TGTGCCGGAAGAGGATCGGGACAGCCGAATCAGCCCCAGCATTTT.

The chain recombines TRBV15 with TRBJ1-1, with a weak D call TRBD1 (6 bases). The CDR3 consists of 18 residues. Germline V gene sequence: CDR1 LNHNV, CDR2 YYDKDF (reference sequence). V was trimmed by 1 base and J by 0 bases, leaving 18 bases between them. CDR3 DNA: TGTGCCACCAGCAGAGGCGGGGGCGGAGGGACACTGAACACTGAAGCTTTCTTT. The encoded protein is CATSRGGGGGTLNTEAFF.

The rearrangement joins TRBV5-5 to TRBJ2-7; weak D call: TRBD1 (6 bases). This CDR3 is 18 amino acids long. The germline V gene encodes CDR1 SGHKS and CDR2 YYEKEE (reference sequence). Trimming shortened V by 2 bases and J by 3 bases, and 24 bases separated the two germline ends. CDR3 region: CASSFLRVDGRGHYEQYF. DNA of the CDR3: TGTGCCAGCAGCTTCCTCCGAGTGGACGGACGGGGACACTACGAGCAGTACTTC.

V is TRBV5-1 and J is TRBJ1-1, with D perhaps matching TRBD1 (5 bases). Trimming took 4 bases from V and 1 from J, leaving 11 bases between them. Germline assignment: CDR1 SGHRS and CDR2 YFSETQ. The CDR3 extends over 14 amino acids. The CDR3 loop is CASSTVTGNTEAFF. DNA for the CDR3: TGCGCCAGCAGCACAGTTACAGGGAACACTGAAGCTTTCTTT.

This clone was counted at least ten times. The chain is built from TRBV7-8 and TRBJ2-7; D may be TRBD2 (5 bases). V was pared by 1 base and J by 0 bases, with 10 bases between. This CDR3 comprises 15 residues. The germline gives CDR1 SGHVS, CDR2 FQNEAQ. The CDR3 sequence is CASSLVSGSSYEQYF. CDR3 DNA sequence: TGTGCCAGCAGCTTAGTCTCGGGGAGCTCCTACGAGCAGTACTTC.

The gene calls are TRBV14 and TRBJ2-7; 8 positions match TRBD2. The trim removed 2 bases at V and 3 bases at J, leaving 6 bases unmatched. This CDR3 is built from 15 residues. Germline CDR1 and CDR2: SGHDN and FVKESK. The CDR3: CASSQWGSGIYEQYF. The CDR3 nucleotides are TGTGCCAGCAGCCAATGGGGTAGCGGGATCTACGAGCAGTACTTC.

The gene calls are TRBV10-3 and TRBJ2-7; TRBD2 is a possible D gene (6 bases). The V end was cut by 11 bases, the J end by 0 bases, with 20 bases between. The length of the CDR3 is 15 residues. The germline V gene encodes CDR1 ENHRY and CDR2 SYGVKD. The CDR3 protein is CASQTRGGPSYEQYF. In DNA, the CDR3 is TGTGCCTCCCAAACCCGGGGAGGCCCCTCCTACGAGCAGTACTTC.

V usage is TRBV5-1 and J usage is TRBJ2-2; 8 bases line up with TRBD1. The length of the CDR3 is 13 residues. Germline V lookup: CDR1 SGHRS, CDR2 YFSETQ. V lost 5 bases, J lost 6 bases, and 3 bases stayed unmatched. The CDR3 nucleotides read TGCGCCAGCAGAACAGGGGGATCCGGGGAGCTGTTTTTT. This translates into CASRTGGSGELFF.